This T cell receptor (beta chain) was sequenced for a study of long-term antiretroviral therapy in people with HIV. The study, taken as a whole, reports: Clones that had undergone expansion before ART dominated the repertoire at all time points.

On this clone itself: What it recognizes is unknown.

Survey-level resolution applied to immunoSEQ assay v3.0. Method: immunoSEQ multiplex PCR; TCRdb's copy keeps in-frame clones and lacks some. The sample contains 15,000 or so clones, roughly 84% of which appear only once. The CDR3 has 15 residues. Germline-derived CDR1 and CDR2 are MNHEY and SMNVEV (reference sequence). J lost 6 bases, V lost 7 bases, and 5 bases had no gene match. Sequences were derived from unsorted PBMCs, sampled 0.4 years after starting antiretroviral therapy. The receptor comes from a man aged 25-40 years with HIV. The rearrangement links TRBV27 to TRBJ2-2, with 13 bases lining up with TRBD2. CDR3 protein: CASTRTSGSSGELFF. The CDR3 DNA sequence: TGTGCCAGCACAAGGACTAGCGGGAGTTCCGGGGAGCTGTTTTTT.